The rows below give T cell receptor beta chains drawn from one sample of a study of T cells in Graves' hyperthyroidism and ophthalmopathy. A single record per CDR3 protein comes from TCRdb applying MiXCR to the multiplex PCR reads. Of 350,000 or so distinct CDR3 sequences listed, about 15% are singletons. Source material: blood. These receptor sequences come from a woman aged 25 to 39 with Graves' hyperthyroidism that later progressed to Graves' ophthalmopathy. Both conserved end residues are part of each CDR3. A D gene is named only where the DNA matches it firmly. Size is omitted from some rows. Given values are once, few, many or a class for expanded clones.

abundance	v_gene	j_gene	d_gene	CDR3aa	CDR3nt
many	TRBV6-5	TRBJ1-1	NA	CASSYSHRGNTEAFF	TGTGCCAGCAGTTACTCCCACAGAGGGAACACTGAAGCTTTCTTT
NA	TRBV7-2	TRBJ2-5	NA	CASSLEAIEAQYF	TGTGCCAGCAGCTTAGAGGCAATCGAGGCCCAGTACTTC
few	TRBV24-1	TRBJ2-1	NA	CATSGLVDGSSYNEQFF	TGTGCCACCTCGGGATTAGTGGACGGGAGCTCCTACAATGAGCAGTTCTTC
many	TRBV18	TRBJ1-1	TRBD1	CASSPRNQGATEAFF	TGTGCCAGCTCACCACGCAATCAGGGGGCGACTGAAGCTTTCTTT
many	TRBV19	TRBJ2-5	NA	CASSMGNYQETQYF	TGTGCCAGTAGTATGGGTAATTACCAAGAGACCCAGTACTTC
many	TRBV5-1	TRBJ2-2	NA	CASSFKTGPRNTGELFF	TGCGCCAGCAGCTTTAAAACCGGGCCGAGGAACACCGGGGAGCTGTTTTTT
few	TRBV6-1	TRBJ2-2	NA	CASRKMGPGELFF	TGTGCCAGCAGAAAGATGGGGCCCGGGGAGCTGTTTTTT
many	TRBV19	TRBJ2-6	NA	CASSIGHLSGANVLTF	TGTGCCAGTAGTATAGGCCACCTCTCTGGGGCCAACGTCCTGACTTTC
few	TRBV5-1	TRBJ2-5	TRBD1	CASSGGTGAETQYF	TGCGCCAGCAGCGGCGGGACAGGGGCCGAGACCCAGTACTTC
many	TRBV3-1	TRBJ1-1	NA	CASSQDSLNTEAFF	TGTGCCAGCAGCCAAGACAGTTTGAACACTGAAGCTTTCTTT
NA	TRBV27	TRBJ1-6	NA	CASSAYSDNSPLHF	TGTGCCAGCTCAGCGTATTCCGATAATTCACCCCTCCACTTT
many	TRBV5-1	TRBJ1-1	NA	CASSLAFMRNTEAFF	TGCGCCAGCAGCTTGGCCTTCATGAGGAACACTGAAGCTTTCTTT
NA	TRBV24-1	TRBJ2-7	TRBD1	CATDLVRGPPYEQYF	TGTGCCACCGATCTCGTTAGGGGGCCGCCCTACGAGCAGTACTTC
NA	TRBV20-1	TRBJ2-1	NA	CSAGLGRRVNEQFF	TGCAGTGCTGGGCTCGGTAGGAGGGTAAATGAGCAGTTCTTC
NA	TRBV27	TRBJ1-2	TRBD1	CASSLGGGAGYGYTF	TGTGCCAGCAGTTTAGGAGGGGGCGCGGGGTATGGCTACACCTTC
many	TRBV6-1	TRBJ1-5	TRBD1	CASGQGVLQPQHF	TGTGCCAGCGGACAGGGTGTCCTACAGCCCCAGCATTTT
few	TRBV18	TRBJ2-7	NA	CASTRQNNEQYF	TGTGCCAGCACACGACAAAATAACGAGCAGTACTTC
few	TRBV25-1	TRBJ2-1	TRBD2	CASSEGGLAGVNEQFF	TGTGCCAGCAGTGAGGGGGGACTAGCGGGAGTCAATGAGCAGTTCTTC
few	TRBV2	TRBJ2-2	NA	CASSDLGRGELFF	TGTGCCAGCAGTGATTTGGGGCGCGGGGAGCTGTTTTTT